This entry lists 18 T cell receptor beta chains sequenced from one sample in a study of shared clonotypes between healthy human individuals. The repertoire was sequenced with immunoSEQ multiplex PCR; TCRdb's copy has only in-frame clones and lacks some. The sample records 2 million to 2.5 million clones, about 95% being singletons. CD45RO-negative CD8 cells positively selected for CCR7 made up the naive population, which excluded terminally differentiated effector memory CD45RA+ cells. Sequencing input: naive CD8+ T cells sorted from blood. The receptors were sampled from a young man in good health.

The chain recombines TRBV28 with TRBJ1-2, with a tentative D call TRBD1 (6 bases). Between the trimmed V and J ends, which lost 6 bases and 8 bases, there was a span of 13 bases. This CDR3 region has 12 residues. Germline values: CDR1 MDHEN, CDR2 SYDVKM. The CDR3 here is CASSLRGWGYTF. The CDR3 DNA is TGTGCCAGCAGCCTCAGGGGATGGGGCTACACCTTC.

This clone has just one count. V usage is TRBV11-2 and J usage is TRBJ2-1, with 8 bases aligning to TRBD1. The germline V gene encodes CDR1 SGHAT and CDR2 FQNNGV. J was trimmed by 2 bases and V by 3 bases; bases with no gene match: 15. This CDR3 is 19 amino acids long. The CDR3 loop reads CASSLSRTGSNYAYNEQFF. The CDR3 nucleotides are TGTGCCAGCAGCTTGTCAAGGACAGGGAGTAATTATGCCTACAATGAGCAGTTCTTC.

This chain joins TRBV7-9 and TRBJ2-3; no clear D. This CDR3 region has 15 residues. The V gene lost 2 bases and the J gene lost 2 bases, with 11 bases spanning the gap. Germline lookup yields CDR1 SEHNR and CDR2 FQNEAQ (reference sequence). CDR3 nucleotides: TGTGCCAGCAGCTTAATTTTGGGGATCACAGATACGCAGTATTTT. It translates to CASSLILGITDTQYF.

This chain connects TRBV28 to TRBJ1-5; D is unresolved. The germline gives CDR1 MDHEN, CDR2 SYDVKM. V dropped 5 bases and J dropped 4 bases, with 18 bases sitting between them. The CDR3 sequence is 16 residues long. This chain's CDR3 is CASSRPTQWDNQPQHF. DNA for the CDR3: TGTGCCAGCAGTAGACCAACCCAGTGGGATAATCAGCCCCAGCATTTT. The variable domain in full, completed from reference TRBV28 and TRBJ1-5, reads DVKVTQSSRYLVKRTGEKVFLECVQDMDHENMFWYRQDPGLGLRLIYFSYDVKMKEKGDIPEGYSVSREKKERFSLILESASTNQTSMYLCASSRPTQWDNQPQHFGDGTRLSIL.

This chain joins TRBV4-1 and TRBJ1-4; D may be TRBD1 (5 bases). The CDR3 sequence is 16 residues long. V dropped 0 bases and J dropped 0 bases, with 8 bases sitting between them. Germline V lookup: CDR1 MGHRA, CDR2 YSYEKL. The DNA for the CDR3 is TGCGCCAGCAGCCAAGATCGGGGCGCAACTAATGAAAAACTGTTTTTT. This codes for CASSQDRGATNEKLFF.

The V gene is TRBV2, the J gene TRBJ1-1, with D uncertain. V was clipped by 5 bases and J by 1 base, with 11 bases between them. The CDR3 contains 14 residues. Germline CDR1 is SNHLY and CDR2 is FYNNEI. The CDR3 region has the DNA TGTGCCAGCAGTTCCGGGCTTTCGAACACTGAAGCTTTCTTT. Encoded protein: CASSSGLSNTEAFF.

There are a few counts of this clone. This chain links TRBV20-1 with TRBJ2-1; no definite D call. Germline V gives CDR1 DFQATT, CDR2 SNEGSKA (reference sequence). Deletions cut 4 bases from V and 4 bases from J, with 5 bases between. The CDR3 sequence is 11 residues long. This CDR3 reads CSAMAYNEQFF. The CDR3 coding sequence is TGCAGTGCTATGGCTTACAATGAGCAGTTCTTC.

The CDR3 DNA follows: TGTGCCAGCAGTGCACAGGGGGCCTTTCATTCACCCCTCCACTTT. This codes for CASSAQGAFHSPLHF. The rearrangement links TRBV6-5 to TRBJ1-6, with 9 bases fitting TRBD1. The J segment lost 8 bases and the V segment lost 5 bases, leaving 7 bases of the junction unmatched. Germline loops: CDR1 MNHEY, CDR2 SVGAGI. The CDR3 consists of 15 residues.

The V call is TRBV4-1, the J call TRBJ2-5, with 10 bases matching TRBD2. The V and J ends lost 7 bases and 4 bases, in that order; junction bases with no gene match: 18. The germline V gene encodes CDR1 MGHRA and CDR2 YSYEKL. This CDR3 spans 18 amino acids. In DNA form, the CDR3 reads TGCGCCAGCACTCTCGAGATGGGCCCCGGACTAGCGGCAGAGACCCAGTACTTC. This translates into CASTLEMGPGLAAETQYF.

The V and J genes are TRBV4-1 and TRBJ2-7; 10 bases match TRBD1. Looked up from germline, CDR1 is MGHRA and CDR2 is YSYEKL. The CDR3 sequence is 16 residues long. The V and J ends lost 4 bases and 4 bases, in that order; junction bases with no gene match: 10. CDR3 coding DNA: TGCGCCAGCAGCCCATATCCGGACAGGGGGTTTTACGAGCAGTACTTC. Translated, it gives CASSPYPDRGFYEQYF.

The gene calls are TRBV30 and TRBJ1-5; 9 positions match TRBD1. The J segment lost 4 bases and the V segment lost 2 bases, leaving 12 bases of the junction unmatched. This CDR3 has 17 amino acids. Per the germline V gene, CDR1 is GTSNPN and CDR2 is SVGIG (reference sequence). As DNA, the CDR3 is TGTGCCTGGAGTCCCCGGGACAGGGAAACGATTAATCAGCCCCAGCATTTT. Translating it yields CAWSPRDRETINQPQHF.

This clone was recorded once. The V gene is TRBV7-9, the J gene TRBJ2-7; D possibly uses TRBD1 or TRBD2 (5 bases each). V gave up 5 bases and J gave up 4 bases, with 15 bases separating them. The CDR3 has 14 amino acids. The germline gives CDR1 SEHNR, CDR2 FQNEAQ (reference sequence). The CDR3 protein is CASSRRGAGYEQYF. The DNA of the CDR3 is TGTGCCAGCAGCCGCCGGGGCGCGGGTTACGAGCAGTACTTC.

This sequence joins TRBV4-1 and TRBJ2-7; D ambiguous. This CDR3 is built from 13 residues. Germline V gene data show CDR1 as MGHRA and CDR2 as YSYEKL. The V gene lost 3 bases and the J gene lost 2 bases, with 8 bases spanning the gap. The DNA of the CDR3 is TGCGCCAGCAGCCAGGCGCATACCTACGAGCAGTACTTC. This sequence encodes CASSQAHTYEQYF.

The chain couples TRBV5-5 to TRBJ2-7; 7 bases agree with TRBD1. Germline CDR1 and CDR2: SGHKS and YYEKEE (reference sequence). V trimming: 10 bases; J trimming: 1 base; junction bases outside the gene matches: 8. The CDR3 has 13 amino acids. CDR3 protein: CACQGEWSYEQYF. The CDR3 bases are TGTGCCTGCCAGGGGGAATGGTCCTACGAGCAGTACTTC.

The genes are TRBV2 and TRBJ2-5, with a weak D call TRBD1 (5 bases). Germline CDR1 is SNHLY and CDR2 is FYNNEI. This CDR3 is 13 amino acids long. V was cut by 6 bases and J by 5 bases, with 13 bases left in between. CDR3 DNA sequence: TGTGCCAGCAGGGACCAGGGATTGGAGACCCAGTACTTC. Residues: CASRDQGLETQYF.

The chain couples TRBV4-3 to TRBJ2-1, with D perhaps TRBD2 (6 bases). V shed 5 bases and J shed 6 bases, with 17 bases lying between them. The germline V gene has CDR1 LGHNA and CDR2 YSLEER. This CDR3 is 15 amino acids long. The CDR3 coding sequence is TGCGCCAGCAGCGAGTTCCGGGACTTCCGCAATGAGCAGTTCTTC. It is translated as CASSEFRDFRNEQFF.

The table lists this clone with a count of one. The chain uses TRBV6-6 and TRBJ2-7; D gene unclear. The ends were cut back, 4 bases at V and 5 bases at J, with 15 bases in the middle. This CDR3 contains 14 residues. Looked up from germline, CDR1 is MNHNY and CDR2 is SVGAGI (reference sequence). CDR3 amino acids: CASSSRPTVDEQYF. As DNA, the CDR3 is TGTGCCAGCAGTTCCCGGCCAACGGTGGACGAGCAGTACTTC.

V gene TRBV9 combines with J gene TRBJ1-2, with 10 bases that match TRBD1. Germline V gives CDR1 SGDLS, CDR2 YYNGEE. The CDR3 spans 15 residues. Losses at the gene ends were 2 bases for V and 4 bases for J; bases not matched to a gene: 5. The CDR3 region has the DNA TGTGCCAGCAGCGTCGGACAGGGGGTCGTCTATGGCTACACCTTC. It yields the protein CASSVGQGVVYGYTF.